The 29 T cell receptor beta chains in this list originate from one sample, sequenced in a study of control samples from healthy donors and cancer patients. Method: immunoSEQ multiplex PCR; TCRdb's copy keeps in-frame clones and lacks some. The sample carries 70,000 to 90,000 clones, 94% recorded once. Sequencing was carried out using blood. The receptor source for this set is a woman aged 35 to 49 in good health.

CDR3 loop: CASSQLGYTYEQYF. The DNA for the CDR3 is TGTGCCAGCAGTCAACTGGGCTACACCTACGAGCAGTACTTC. The chain uses TRBV28 and TRBJ2-7, with D hard to call. This CDR3 is 14 amino acids long. Trimming shortened V by 5 bases and J by 2 bases, and 13 bases separated the two germline ends. Germline assignment: CDR1 MDHEN and CDR2 SYDVKM.

CDR3 in amino acids: CASSHGQGRMTNEKLFF. CDR3 nucleotide sequence: TGTGCCAGCAGTCACGGACAGGGTAGAATGACTAATGAAAAACTGTTTTTT. The chain couples TRBV28 to TRBJ1-4; 8 bases agree with TRBD1. The CDR3 contains 17 residues. After removal of 5 bases from V and 2 bases from J, the junction contained 10 bases not matched to a gene. Germline V gives CDR1 MDHEN, CDR2 SYDVKM.

The chain recombines TRBV6-1 with TRBJ2-7, with D hard to call. CDR1 is MNHNS, CDR2 SASEGT, per germline. V lost 2 bases to trimming and J lost 2 bases, with 10 bases between them. This CDR3 region has 14 residues. CDR3 coding DNA: TGTGCCAGCAGTGAACTGGGGTCCACCTACGAGCAGTACTTC. As protein: CASSELGSTYEQYF.

The V call is TRBV19, the J call TRBJ1-1, with D possibly matching TRBD1 (5 bases). Germline V gives CDR1 LNHDA, CDR2 SQIVND (reference sequence). The CDR3 is made up of 13 amino acids. The V end lost 7 bases, the J end lost 3 bases, and 12 bases lay between the germline ends. The CDR3 DNA follows: TGTGCCAGTACCCTGCGGGGGGACACTGAAGCTTTCTTT. Translated, it gives CASTLRGDTEAFF.

The chain has TRBV19 and TRBJ2-1, with D perhaps TRBD2 (6 bases). Per the germline V gene, CDR1 is LNHDA and CDR2 is SQIVND (reference sequence). This CDR3 has 14 residues. Trimming shortened V by 10 bases and J by 6 bases, and 19 bases separated the two germline ends. CDR3 DNA: TGTGCCACCAAAGGGCTAGCGCGAGGCAATGAGCAGTTCTTC. Protein product: CATKGLARGNEQFF.

This chain joins TRBV7-2 and TRBJ2-7, with TRBD2 as a possible D gene (5 bases). The germline gives CDR1 SGHTA, CDR2 FQGNSA. This CDR3 is built from 14 residues. Trimming removed 1 base at V and 5 bases at J, with 12 bases between. DNA for the CDR3: TGTGCCAGCAGCTTAGGGACTGGTTCCCACGAGCAGTACTTC. Its translation is CASSLGTGSHEQYF.

This chain links TRBV7-3 with TRBJ2-7; no clear D gene. The V and J ends lost 2 bases and 3 bases respectively, with 14 bases between them. The CDR3 covers 15 residues. Germline CDR1 reads SGHTA; CDR2 reads FQGTGA. The CDR3 region is CASSLGYRGFYEQYF. CDR3 bases: TGTGCCAGCAGCTTAGGCTACAGAGGTTTCTACGAGCAGTACTTC.

The V gene is TRBV11-1, the J gene TRBJ2-2; D remains unclear. Trimming removed 1 base from V and 1 base from J, with 7 bases in between. This CDR3 is 15 amino acids long. In germline, CDR1 is SGHAT, CDR2 FQDESV (reference sequence). The CDR3, as DNA: TGTGCCAGCAGCTTAGACCAGCAGAACACCGGGGAGCTGTTTTTT. Translating it yields CASSLDQQNTGELFF.

This chain links TRBV3-1 (or the pseudogene TRBV3-2) with TRBJ2-5; a possible D gene is TRBD1 (6 bases). V was cut by 6 bases and J by 2 bases, with 16 bases left in between. CDR1 is LGHDT and CDR2 is YNNKEL in the germline V gene (reference sequence). The CDR3 is 15 amino acids. DNA of the CDR3: TGTGCCAGCAGGGGAACAGGGCCACCTCAAGAGACCCAGTACTTC. It translates to CASRGTGPPQETQYF.

V usage is TRBV6-2 or TRBV6-3 and J usage is TRBJ1-1; weak D call: TRBD1 (6 bases). Germline CDR1 is MNHEY and CDR2 is SVGEGT. The CDR3 has 13 amino acids. The ends were cut back, 5 bases at V and 5 bases at J, with 12 bases in the middle. CDR3 loop: CASSPTGWTEAFF. The CDR3 DNA reads as TGTGCCAGCAGTCCCACAGGGTGGACTGAAGCTTTCTTT.

The gene calls are TRBV3-1 (or the pseudogene TRBV3-2) and TRBJ2-5; TRBD2 agrees at 12 bases. CDR3 length: 15 residues. Trimming cost V 4 bases and J 5 bases; bases outside gene matches: 5. Germline CDR1 is LGHDT and CDR2 is YNNKEL (reference sequence). The CDR3 DNA is TGTGCCAGCAGCCTCCTAGCGGGGGGGCCGGAGACCCAGTACTTC. Protein product: CASSLLAGGPETQYF.

This chain joins TRBV18 and TRBJ2-3; D may be TRBD2 (6 bases). This CDR3 region has 13 residues. Trimming took off 0 bases at V and 6 bases at J, with 7 bases between the two ends. Germline V gives CDR1 KGHSH, CDR2 LQKENI. This CDR3 reads CASSPPAGDTQYF. The CDR3 DNA is TGTGCCAGCTCACCACCGGCGGGGGATACGCAGTATTTT.

V gene TRBV11-3 combines with J gene TRBJ2-2, with D hard to call. V lost 2 bases and J 6 bases, leaving 10 bases between the germline ends. CDR3 size: 14 residues. Germline V lookup: CDR1 SGHNT, CDR2 YENEEA. In DNA, the CDR3 is TGTGCCAGCAGCTTATATAGAATGGCCGGGGAGCTGTTTTTT. Translation: CASSLYRMAGELFF.

The chain combines TRBV5-1 with TRBJ2-1, with unresolved D. CDR3 length: 13 amino acids. The V end lost 0 bases, the J end lost 10 bases, and 11 bases lay between the germline ends. CDR1 and CDR2 from the germline V gene are SGHRS and YFSETQ. CDR3 sequence: CASSLVGSVEQFF. CDR3 DNA: TGCGCCAGCAGCTTGGTGGGAAGCGTGGAGCAGTTCTTC.

The chain employs TRBV27 and TRBJ2-7; TRBD1 agrees at 10 bases. Germline V gene sequence: CDR1 MNHEY, CDR2 SMNVEV (reference sequence). V dropped 5 bases and J dropped 4; count of bases not matched to a gene: 5. This CDR3 contains 14 residues. The CDR3 sequence: CASSTTGGAYEQYF. The CDR3, as DNA: TGTGCCAGCAGTACGACAGGGGGCGCATACGAGCAGTACTTC.

This sequence joins TRBV6-5 and TRBJ1-4, with D possibly being TRBD1 (6 bases). This CDR3 spans 13 amino acids. Germline V CDR1 and CDR2: MNHEY, SVGAGI. The ends were cut back, 2 bases at V and 10 bases at J, with 11 bases in the middle. CDR3 protein: CASSYGEGGKLFF. Written as DNA, the CDR3 is TGTGCCAGCAGTTACGGGGAAGGGGGAAAACTGTTTTTT.

The chain has TRBV9 and TRBJ2-2, with 8 bases that match TRBD1. Germline CDR1 reads SGDLS; CDR2 reads YYNGEE. V lost 4 bases and J lost 6; bases outside the gene matches: 8. This CDR3 has 15 residues. The CDR3: CASSPGQGIAGELFF. CDR3 bases: TGTGCCAGCAGCCCCGGACAGGGTATAGCCGGGGAGCTGTTTTTT.

CDR3: CALTSGNTIYF. CDR3 coding DNA: TGTGCACTAACCTCTGGAAACACCATATATTTT. The rearrangement joins TRBV12-3 or TRBV12-4 to TRBJ1-3; D call uncertain. The CDR3 is made up of 11 amino acids.

This clone came up once. This rearrangement joins TRBV5-4 to TRBJ2-2; D is ambiguous. The CDR3 extends over 12 amino acids. Germline lookup yields CDR1 SGHNT and CDR2 YYREEE (reference sequence). Trimming cost V 2 bases and J 6 bases, with 5 bases left between them. The CDR3 loop reads CASSFVAGELFF. CDR3 nucleotide sequence: TGTGCCAGCAGCTTTGTCGCCGGGGAGCTGTTTTTT.

The chain uses TRBV6-5 and TRBJ1-2; D unresolved. There are 15 residues in the CDR3. The V end lost 6 bases, the J end lost 0 bases, and 14 bases lay between the germline ends. Germline CDR1 MNHEY, CDR2 SVGAGI. The CDR3 region is CASRITDVPNYGYTF. The CDR3 nucleotides are TGTGCCAGCAGGATTACGGACGTGCCTAACTATGGCTACACCTTC.

This clone was detected once. The CDR3 DNA sequence: TGTGCCAGCAGTTTATCCGGACAGGGAAGGTATGGCTACACCTTC. It is translated as CASSLSGQGRYGYTF. The chain couples TRBV28 to TRBJ1-2; TRBD1 agrees at 8 bases. Germline trimming cut 1 base from V and 5 bases from J; bases unmatched to any gene: 6. Germline-derived CDR1 and CDR2 are MDHEN and SYDVKM. This CDR3 spans 15 amino acids.

V is TRBV18 and J is TRBJ2-1, with D perhaps given as TRBD1 or TRBD2 (5 bases each). The CDR3 runs 15 residues. The V end was cut by 1 base, the J end by 4 bases, with 11 bases between. The V gene's germline CDR1 is KGHSH and CDR2 LQKENI. As DNA, the CDR3 is TGTGCCAGCTCACCACGGGACGCCACGTACAATGAGCAGTTCTTC. It is translated as CASSPRDATYNEQFF.

The chain couples TRBV29-1 to TRBJ2-7; TRBD2 matches at 9 bases. The J segment lost 5 bases and the V segment lost 7 bases, leaving 6 bases of the junction unmatched. Per germline, CDR1 SQVTM and CDR2 ANQGSEA. CDR3 size: 12 residues. The CDR3 spells CSAAGGGHEQYF. The CDR3 DNA reads as TGCAGCGCCGCGGGGGGGGGCCACGAGCAGTACTTC.

This rearrangement joins TRBV9 to TRBJ2-6, with 10 bases identical to TRBD1. The CDR3 covers 19 residues. Germline CDR1 SGDLS, CDR2 YYNGEE. Trimming cost V 0 bases and J 4 bases; bases outside gene matches: 10. The DNA of the CDR3 is TGTGCCAGCAGCGTAGCTCCGGGACAGGGGTTTTCCGGGGCCAACGTCCTGACTTTC. It is translated as CASSVAPGQGFSGANVLTF.

The chain employs TRBV7-9 and TRBJ1-5; D possibly corresponds to TRBD1 (5 bases). Germline V CDR1 and CDR2: SEHNR, FQNEAQ (reference sequence). Trimming removed 3 bases at V and 7 bases at J, with 13 bases between. The CDR3 extends over 14 amino acids. The CDR3 coding sequence is TGTGCCAGCAGCTTTGGGCAGGGCGGGCAGCCCCAGCATTTT. Its translation: CASSFGQGGQPQHF.

The chain is built from TRBV9 and TRBJ1-1, with D maybe TRBD1 (6 bases). Germline CDR1 is SGDLS and CDR2 is YYNGEE. V gave up 3 bases and J gave up 6 bases, with 18 bases separating them. This CDR3 region has 15 residues. The chain's CDR3 is CASSERSGGAPEAFF. The CDR3 DNA follows: TGTGCCAGCAGCGAGCGGAGTGGGGGCGCCCCTGAAGCTTTCTTT.

This chain connects TRBV5-1 to TRBJ2-5, with no clear D. Germline CDR1 SGHRS, CDR2 YFSETQ. CDR3 length: 12 amino acids. Trimming removed 1 base from V and 0 bases from J, with 1 base in between. The CDR3 region is CASSLNQETQYF. CDR3 coding DNA: TGCGCCAGCAGCTTGAACCAAGAGACCCAGTACTTC. Based on the CDR3 plus reference TRBV5-1 and TRBJ2-5, the full variable domain is KAGVTQTPRYLIKTRGQQVTLSCSPISGHRSVSWYQQTPGQGLQFLFEYFSETQRNKGNFPGRFSGRQFSNSRSEMNVSTLELGDSALYLCASSLNQETQYFGPGTRLLVL.

V usage is TRBV6-1 and J usage is TRBJ2-3, with TRBD2 matching over 7 bases. This CDR3 has 13 residues. With V trimmed by 3 bases and J by 6 bases, 3 bases remained unmatched. Germline CDR1 and CDR2: MNHNS and SASEGT. CDR3 nucleotide sequence: TGTGCCAGCAGTGACGGGGGGAGGGATACGCAGTATTTT. Translating gives CASSDGGRDTQYF.

The rearrangement joins TRBV6-5 to TRBJ2-7; D is possibly TRBD1 or TRBD2 (6 bases each). Trimming cost V 11 bases and J 3 bases, with 17 bases left between them. The CDR3 consists of 13 residues. Germline CDR1 and CDR2: MNHEY and SVGAGI. For the CDR3, the DNA is TGTGCCTCGGGGGTCCGGACAGACTACGAGCAGTACTTC. This sequence encodes CASGVRTDYEQYF.